Listed below are T cell receptor beta chains from one sample, sequenced in a study of shared clonotypes between healthy human individuals. The repertoire was sequenced with immunoSEQ multiplex PCR; TCRdb's copy has only in-frame clones and lacks some. Among around 320,000 clones listed, around 87% were seen once. Sequenced: memory CD8+ T cells sorted from blood. The receptors stem from a man in his late teens or twenties in good health. CDR3s include the opening cysteine and the closing phenylalanine or tryptophan. Fields, in order: J gene, V gene, D gene, clone size, CDR3 length, CDR3 DNA, CDR3 protein. A D gene is named only where the DNA matches it firmly. Clone size is shown for a subset of rows, as once, few, many or a class of expanded clone.

TRBJ2-3 TRBV5-6 TRBD2 - 16 TGTGCCAGCAGCTTGCTGCGGGAGGATCCCACAGATACGCAGTATTTT CASSLLREDPTDTQYF
TRBJ2-7 TRBV27 - - 14 TGTGCCAGCAGTTTAAGTGCGGATAGCTACGAGCAGTACTTC CASSLSADSYEQYF
TRBJ2-7 TRBV19 TRBD1 - 15 TGTGCCAGTAGTATATCGAGGGGGCATTCCTACGAGCAGTACTTC CASSISRGHSYEQYF
TRBJ1-1 TRBV9 - - 12 TGTGCCAGCAGCGTAGATGACACTGAAGCTTTCTTT CASSVDDTEAFF
TRBJ2-7 TRBV5-8 TRBD2 - 19 TGTGCCAGCAACGAAGAACCGGTGATCGCTAGCGGGGGGACCTACGAGCAGTACTTC CASNEEPVIASGGTYEQYF
TRBJ2-3 TRBV6-5 TRBD2 - 16 TGTGCCAGCAGTTTGCATAGCGGGGGAGACACAGATACGCAGTATTTT CASSLHSGGDTDTQYF
TRBJ2-7 TRBV27 - - 17 TGTGCCAGCAGTCCTTGGAGGTCCGACGGTACCCTCTACGAGCAGTACTTC CASSPWRSDGTLYEQYF
TRBJ2-1 TRBV14 TRBD2 - 17 TGTGCCAGCAGCCAAGTTCATGCGGGAGCCCCGTACAATGAGCAGTTCTTC CASSQVHAGAPYNEQFF
TRBJ1-1 TRBV19 - - 14 TGTGCCAGTAGTATCGGAGGGGAGAACACTGAAGCTTTCTTT CASSIGGENTEAFF
TRBJ2-7 TRBV19 - - 15 TGTGCCAGTAGTTTCCAGACAGGTTCTCTCTCCGAGCAGTACTTC CASSFQTGSLSEQYF
TRBJ2-7 TRBV11-1 - - 11 TGTGCCAGCAGCTTAGGAGACGAGCAGTACTTC CASSLGDEQYF
TRBJ2-3 TRBV19 TRBD2 - 20 TGTGCCAGTAGTAAGGGCCGTCCATGGCTAGCGGGGACTGACACAGATACGCAGTATTTT CASSKGRPWLAGTDTDTQYF
TRBJ2-5 TRBV29-1 - - 15 TGCAGCGTTCGGGCAGGCGAGGCGCGGGGAGAGACCCAGTACTTC CSVRAGEARGETQYF
TRBJ2-7 TRBV13 TRBD1 many 16 TGTGCCAGCAGCTCCACCCCCTCCCGGGACAGGGGCGAGCAGTACTTC CASSSTPSRDRGEQYF
TRBJ2-7 TRBV10-2 TRBD2 - 18 TGCGCCAGCAGTGAGGGGGAGGGACTAGCTTCTCTCTCCTACGAGCAGTACTTC CASSEGEGLASLSYEQYF
TRBJ2-2 TRBV27 TRBD2 - 16 TGTGCCAGCAGCCCCATCGATCGGCGGGAGACCGGGGAGCTGTTTTTT CASSPIDRRETGELFF
TRBJ2-5 TRBV5-6 - - 17 TGTGCCAGCAGCTCCTATTTTATCGACACCGACCAAGAGACCCAGTACTTC CASSSYFIDTDQETQYF
TRBJ1-1 TRBV27 - - 14 TGTGCCAGCACCCCCGGGGGGCCAGGCACTGAAGCTTTCTTT CASTPGGPGTEAFF
TRBJ2-3 TRBV9 - - 15 TGTGCCAGCAGCGTCAGGGGACTCGGCACAGATACGCAGTATTTT CASSVRGLGTDTQYF
TRBJ2-5 TRBV4-1 - - 12 TGCGCCAGCAGCTCCGGGGCGGAGACCCAGTACTTC CASSSGAETQYF
TRBJ2-7 TRBV2 - once 15 TGTGCCAGCAGTGATTGGGGCTTCCTCTCATACGAGCAGTACTTC CASSDWGFLSYEQYF
TRBJ1-5 TRBV4-1 - once 13 TGCGCCAGCAGCCAAGATAGGGGGCAGCCCCAGCATTTT CASSQDRGQPQHF
TRBJ2-7 TRBV6-6 - - 15 TGTGCCAGCAGTTACGAGGATCCGGGTGGTTACGAGCAGTACTTC CASSYEDPGGYEQYF
TRBJ1-1 TRBV27 - - 13 TGTGCCAGCTCCCGGGGAGCGAGCACTGAAGCTTTCTTT CASSRGASTEAFF
TRBJ2-7 TRBV27 TRBD1 once 15 TGTGCCAGCAGTGGAAGGACAGGGAAGCAAAACGAGCAGTACTTC CASSGRTGKQNEQYF
TRBJ2-3 TRBV9 TRBD2 - 17 TGTGCCAGCAGCGTAGGAGTACTAGCGGGAATCGCAGATACGCAGTATTTT CASSVGVLAGIADTQYF
TRBJ1-1 TRBV4-3 - - 15 TGCGCCAGCAGCCAAGGGTTGGGACCTAACACTGAAGCTTTCTTT CASSQGLGPNTEAFF
TRBJ2-1 TRBV4-2 - once 13 TGTGCCAGCAGCCAAGCGGGCAGGGATGAGCAGTTCTTC CASSQAGRDEQFF
TRBJ2-5 TRBV9 TRBD2 - 16 TGTGCCAGCAGCGTAGGGGGGACTACACCTCAAGAGACCCAGTACTTC CASSVGGTTPQETQYF
TRBJ2-1 TRBV11-2 - few 12 TGTGCCAGCAGCTTAGGAAGCAATGAGCAGTTCTTC CASSLGSNEQFF
TRBJ2-1 TRBV6-6 - - 15 TGTGCCAGCAGTTACTCTATACAGGGAGGTAATGAGCAGTTCTTC CASSYSIQGGNEQFF
TRBJ2-3 TRBV9 TRBD2 - 18 TGTGCCAGCAGCCTCGGACTAGCGGGAGAATTCACCCCAGATACGCAGTATTTT CASSLGLAGEFTPDTQYF
TRBJ2-7 TRBV19 - - 14 TGTGCCAGTAGAAGACAAGGAGGCTCCTACGAGCAGTACTTC CASRRQGGSYEQYF
TRBJ2-7 TRBV7-9 TRBD2 once 15 TGTGCCAGCAGCGCGTGGGGAGGGACTTCCTACGAGCAGTACTTC CASSAWGGTSYEQYF
TRBJ1-1 TRBV5-1 - - 18 TGCGCCAGCAGCTTGGCGGGGTTGGCGGATGCTACGAACACTGAAGCTTTCTTT CASSLAGLADATNTEAFF
TRBJ2-1 TRBV19 TRBD1 - 17 TGTGCCAGTAGTCCATGGGGCGGACAGGGCGTCTACAATGAGCAGTTCTTC CASSPWGGQGVYNEQFF
TRBJ2-7 TRBV27 TRBD1 - 15 TGTGCCAGCAGTTTTTCCGGGACAGGGTATTACGAGCAGTACTTC CASSFSGTGYYEQYF
TRBJ2-7 TRBV19 - - 13 TGTGCCAGTAGTTCCCGACAGGACCACGAGCAGTACTTC CASSSRQDHEQYF
TRBJ2-2 TRBV7-9 TRBD1 - 18 TGTGCCAGCAGCTTAGCGCGATTAGGGACAGGGAACACCGGGGAGCTGTTTTTT CASSLARLGTGNTGELFF
TRBJ2-1 TRBV9 TRBD2 few 16 TGTGCCAGCAGCCCCTCACTAGCGGGGGGATACAATGAGCAGTTCTTC CASSPSLAGGYNEQFF
TRBJ2-3 TRBV29-1 - - 15 TGCAGCGTTGAAGATCGACAGACTAGCACAGATACGCAGTATTTT CSVEDRQTSTDTQYF
TRBJ2-7 TRBV5-4 - - 12 TGTGCCAGCAGCTTAGGAGGCTACGAGCAGTACTTC CASSLGGYEQYF
TRBJ2-2 TRBV30 - many 12 TGTGCCTGGGGGCAGGGGAACGGGGAGCTGTTTTTT CAWGQGNGELFF
TRBJ2-1 TRBV6-6 TRBD2 - 12 TGTGCCAGCTATATGGGGGGGATTGAGCAGTTCTTC CASYMGGIEQFF
TRBJ2-1 TRBV29-1 TRBD2 - 16 TGCAGCGTTGAGGGACTAGCGGGGGGCTCCTACAATGAGCAGTTCTTC CSVEGLAGGSYNEQFF
TRBJ2-1 TRBV28 TRBD2 - 15 TGTGCCAGCATTCACCGGGGGGGCGGGTACAATGAGCAGTTCTTC CASIHRGGGYNEQFF
TRBJ2-3 TRBV7-9 TRBD2 - 17 TGTGCCAGCACAGTAGGGGATAGCGGGGTTTTATCAGATACGCAGTATTTT CASTVGDSGVLSDTQYF
TRBJ2-7 TRBV6-5 TRBD1 - 14 TGTGCCAGCAAGGCCGGGACAGGGTCCTACGAGCAGTACTTC CASKAGTGSYEQYF
TRBJ2-7 TRBV11-2 - many 14 TGTGCCAGCAGCTTAGTGACCGGTAGTTACGAGCAGTACTTC CASSLVTGSYEQYF
TRBJ2-3 TRBV15 TRBD2 once 17 TGTGCCACCAGCAGGGGGACTAGCGGGAGGCGCACAGATACGCAGTATTTT CATSRGTSGRRTDTQYF
TRBJ1-1 TRBV29-1 - - 17 TGCAGCGTTGAAGATTTCCCCCGGACAGTCGAGAACACTGAAGCTTTCTTT CSVEDFPRTVENTEAFF
TRBJ1-1 TRBV6-1 - - 12 TGTGCCAGCGGGATTTTGAACACTGAAGCTTTCTTT CASGILNTEAFF
TRBJ2-5 TRBV7-9 TRBD2 - 17 TGTGCCAGCAGCTTAGGCGGGGAGGGCAAGGACCAAGAGACCCAGTACTTC CASSLGGEGKDQETQYF
TRBJ1-5 TRBV30 TRBD1 medium-sized 15 TGTGCCTGGAGTAGAGGGACAGATAGCAATCAGCCCCAGCATTTT CAWSRGTDSNQPQHF
TRBJ1-1 TRBV4-1 - - 15 TGCGCCAGCAGCCAAGAGGCGGGGTTAGGGGGAGGAGCTTTCTTT CASSQEAGLGGGAFF
TRBJ2-2 TRBV28 TRBD1 few 19 TGTGCCAGCAGTTTATGGCCCTCCTCGGACAGGGGGGCAGGCGGGGAGCTGTTTTTT CASSLWPSSDRGAGGELFF
TRBJ1-5 TRBV7-9 - - 13 TGTGCCAGCAGCTCCATTATCGGACAGCCCCAGCATTTT CASSSIIGQPQHF
TRBJ1-2 TRBV12-5 - - 14 TGTGCTAGTGCCCGAGGGCACAGAGTCTATGGCTACACCTTC CASARGHRVYGYTF
TRBJ2-1 TRBV11-3 - - 17 TGTGCCAGCAGCTTTGGATACGGGGAATATGCGAGCAATGAGCAGTTCTTC CASSFGYGEYASNEQFF